Listed here are 6 T cell receptor beta chains from one sample, sequenced in a study of blood T cell repertoires in COVID-19. Produced via immunoSEQ multiplex PCR; TCRdb's table is partial and in-frame only. The table lists about 200,000 clones, around 89% of them singletons, with about 4.4% in the top ten. The sample comprised peripheral blood. The receptors originated from a human donor in a cohort sampled during active COVID-19.

This chain joins TRBV29-1 and TRBJ1-1; TRBD1 aligns across 8 bases. Germline V gene data show CDR1 as SQVTM and CDR2 as ANQGSEA. V lost 3 bases to trimming and J lost 1 base; unmatched junction nucleotides: 1. This CDR3 comprises 13 residues. CDR3 residues: CSVDRGRNTEAFF. The CDR3 DNA reads as TGCAGCGTTGACAGGGGGCGGAACACTGAAGCTTTCTTT.

This chain uses TRBV11-2 with TRBJ1-1; D is undetermined. With 1 base removed from V and 8 bases from J, the gap between germline ends came to 20 bases. Germline V gives CDR1 SGHAT, CDR2 FQNNGV. The CDR3 runs to 16 residues. CDR3 region: CASSLGSRGSVGEAFF. The CDR3, as DNA: TGTGCCAGCAGCTTAGGTTCGAGAGGGTCGGTGGGGGAAGCTTTCTTT.

V usage is TRBV5-1 and J usage is TRBJ2-7; 12 bases map to TRBD2. The junction had 10 bases not matched to a gene; V was cut back by 4 bases and J by 5 bases. The CDR3 contains 16 residues. The germline CDR1 and CDR2 sequences are SGHRS and YFSETQ. CDR3 sequence reads: CASSQGTSGPVDEQYF. The CDR3 nucleotides are TGCGCCAGCAGCCAGGGGACTAGCGGGCCCGTAGACGAGCAGTACTTC.

This clone was seen repeatedly, ten times or more. The V and J genes are TRBV24-1 and TRBJ1-1, with TRBD1 identical over 7 bases. CDR1 and CDR2 (germline): KGHDR, SFDVKD. The CDR3 length is 12 residues. V trimming: 4 bases; J trimming: 9 bases; junction bases outside the gene matches: 4. The CDR3: CATSDPTGKAFF. CDR3 nucleotide sequence: TGTGCCACCAGTGACCCGACAGGGAAAGCTTTCTTT.

The gene calls are TRBV5-5 and TRBJ2-1, with D tentatively TRBD2 (7 bases). This CDR3 comprises 16 residues. Germline-derived CDR1 and CDR2 are SGHKS and YYEKEE (reference sequence). The V gene lost 0 bases and the J gene lost 5 bases, with 15 bases spanning the gap. CDR3 sequence: CASSLVGGRVDNEQFF. CDR3 DNA sequence: TGTGCCAGCAGCTTGGTGGGGGGGCGAGTTGACAATGAGCAGTTCTTC.

This rearrangement joins TRBV5-1 to TRBJ2-2, with TRBD2 matching 8 bases. The V gene's germline CDR1 is SGHRS and CDR2 YFSETQ. The J segment lost 4 bases and the V segment lost 3 bases, leaving 11 bases of the junction unmatched. The CDR3 totals 17 residues. The CDR3 protein is CASSSRRPLAGTGELFF. In nucleotides, the CDR3 is TGCGCCAGCAGCTCTAGGAGACCCCTAGCGGGCACCGGGGAGCTGTTTTTT.